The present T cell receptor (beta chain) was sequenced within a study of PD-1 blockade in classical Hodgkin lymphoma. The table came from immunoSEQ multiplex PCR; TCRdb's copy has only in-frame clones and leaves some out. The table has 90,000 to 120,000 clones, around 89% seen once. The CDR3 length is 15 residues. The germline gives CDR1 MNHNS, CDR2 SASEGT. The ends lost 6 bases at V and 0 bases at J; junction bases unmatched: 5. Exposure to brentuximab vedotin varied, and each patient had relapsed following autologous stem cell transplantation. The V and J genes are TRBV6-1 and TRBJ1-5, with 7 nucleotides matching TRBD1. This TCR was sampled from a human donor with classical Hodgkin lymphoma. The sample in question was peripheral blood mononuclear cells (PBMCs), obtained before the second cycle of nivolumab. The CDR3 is CASSGTEISNQPQHF. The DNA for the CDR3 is TGTGCCAGCAGCGGGACAGAAATTAGCAATCAGCCCCAGCATTTT.